The clone carrying this T cell receptor beta chain occurred many times. TCRdb re-called the RT-PCR reads with MiXCR, one entry per CDR3 protein. Here the sample spans around 600,000 distinct CDR3 sequences, approximately 10% being singletons. Trimming took 5 bases from V and 4 from J, leaving 3 bases between them. The germline V gene encodes CDR1 SGHTA and CDR2 FQGNSA. CDR3 size: 11 residues. These data come from a study of response to subunit inactivated influenza vaccine. This same sample was also taken into another study, of T cells expressing NK-cell markers. That source reports: With UMIs, 5'RACE template switching was used to make TCR beta cDNA. The TCR beta repertoires were obtained from sorted CD3+CD56+NKG2C+, CD3+CD56+NKG2C- and CD3+CD56-NKG2C+ T cells. In a group of several donors, dominant NKG2C+ clonotypes represented 1.0-7.0% of CD8+ T cells.

This receptor was taken from a man between 50 and 59 years old who received an inactivated influenza vaccine. The sequences come from PBMCs from blood, collected on the day of vaccination. The V call is TRBV7-2, the J call TRBJ2-1; D not resolved. The CDR3 here is CASSNYNEQFF. As DNA, the CDR3 is TGTGCCAGCAGCAATTACAATGAGCAGTTCTTC. Complete variable domain (other parts from reference TRBV7-2 and TRBJ2-1): GAGVSQSPSNKVTEKGKDVELRCDPISGHTALYWYRQSLGQGLEFLIYFQGNSAPDKSGLPSDRFSAERTGGSVSTLTIQRTQQEDSAVYLCASSNYNEQFFGPGTRLTVL.